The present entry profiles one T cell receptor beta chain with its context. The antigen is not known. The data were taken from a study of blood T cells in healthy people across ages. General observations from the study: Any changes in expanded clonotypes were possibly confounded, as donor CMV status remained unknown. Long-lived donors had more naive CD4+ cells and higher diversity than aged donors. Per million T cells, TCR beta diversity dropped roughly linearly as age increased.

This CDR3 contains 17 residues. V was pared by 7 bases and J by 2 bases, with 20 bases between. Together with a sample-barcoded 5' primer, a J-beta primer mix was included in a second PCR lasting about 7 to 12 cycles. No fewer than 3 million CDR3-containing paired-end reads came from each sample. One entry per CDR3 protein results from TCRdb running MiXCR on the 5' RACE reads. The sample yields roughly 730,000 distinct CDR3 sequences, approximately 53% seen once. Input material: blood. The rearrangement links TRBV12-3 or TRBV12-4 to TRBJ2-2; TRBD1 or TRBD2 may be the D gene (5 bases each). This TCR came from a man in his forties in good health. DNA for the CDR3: TGTGCCAGCAAAGTTGCTGGGGGACGACGAAACACCGGGGAGCTGTTTTTT. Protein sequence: CASKVAGGRRNTGELFF.